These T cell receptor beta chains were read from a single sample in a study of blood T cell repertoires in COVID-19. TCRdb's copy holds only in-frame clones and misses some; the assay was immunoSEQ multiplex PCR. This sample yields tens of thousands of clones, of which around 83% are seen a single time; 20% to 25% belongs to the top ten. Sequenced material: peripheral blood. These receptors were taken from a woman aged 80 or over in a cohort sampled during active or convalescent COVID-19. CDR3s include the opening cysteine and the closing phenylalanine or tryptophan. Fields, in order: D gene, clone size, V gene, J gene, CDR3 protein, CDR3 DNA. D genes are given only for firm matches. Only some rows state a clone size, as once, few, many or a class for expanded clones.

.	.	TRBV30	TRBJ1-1	CAWGRAEAFF	TGTGCCTGGGGTCGGGCTGAAGCTTTCTTT
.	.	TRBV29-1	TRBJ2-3	CSVQEGAGDTQYF	TGCAGCGTTCAGGAGGGGGCGGGGGATACGCAGTATTTT
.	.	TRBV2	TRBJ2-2	CASSSQGGTGELFF	TGTGCCAGCAGCTCCCAGGGGGGCACCGGGGAGCTGTTTTTT
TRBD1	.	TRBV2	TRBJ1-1	CASTTGDTEAFF	TGTGCCAGCACTACAGGGGACACTGAAGCTTTCTTT
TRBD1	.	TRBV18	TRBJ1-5	CASSQGPGQGGQPQHF	TGTGCCAGCTCACAGGGTCCGGGACAGGGGGGTCAGCCCCAGCATTTT
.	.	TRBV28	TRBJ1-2	CASSLPGQSYGYTF	TGTGCCAGCAGTTTACCAGGACAGAGCTATGGCTACACCTTC
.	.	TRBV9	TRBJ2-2	CASSVVGGLSTGELFF	TGTGCCAGCAGCGTAGTGGGGGGGCTGAGCACCGGGGAGCTGTTTTTT
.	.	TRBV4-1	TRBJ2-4	CASSQDLSAKNIQYF	TGCGCCAGCAGCCAAGATCTCTCAGCCAAAAACATTCAGTACTTC
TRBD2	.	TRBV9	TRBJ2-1	CASSVAAGVGPGQFF	TGTGCCAGCAGCGTAGCTGCGGGAGTAGGCCCAGGGCAGTTCTTC
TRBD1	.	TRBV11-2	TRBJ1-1	CASTRTGNTEAFF	TGTGCCAGCACCAGGACAGGGAACACTGAAGCTTTCTTT
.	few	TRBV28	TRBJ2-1	CASSRPGTGISEQFF	TGTGCCAGCAGTCGTCCCGGGACTGGAATTAGTGAGCAGTTCTTC
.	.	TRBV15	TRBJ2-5	CATSRGQVIETQYF	TGTGCCACCAGCAGAGGGCAGGTCATCGAGACCCAGTACTTC
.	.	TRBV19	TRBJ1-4	CASSRPGGGPATNEKLFF	TGTGCCAGTAGCCGACCGGGGGGGGGACCTGCAACTAATGAAAAACTGTTTTTT
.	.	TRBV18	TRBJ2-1	CASSPSSDRHNEQFF	TGTGCCAGCTCCCCATCCTCGGACAGACACAATGAGCAGTTCTTC
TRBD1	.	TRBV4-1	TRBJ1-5	CASSQGDRGPNQPQHF	TGCGCCAGCAGCCAAGGGGACAGGGGTCCAAATCAGCCCCAGCATTTT
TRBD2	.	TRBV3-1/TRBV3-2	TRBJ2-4	CASSFASGRNIQYF	TGTGCCAGCAGCTTCGCTAGCGGGAGAAACATTCAGTACTTC
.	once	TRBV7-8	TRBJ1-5	CASSLGTGTQPQHF	TGTGCCAGCAGCTTAGGTACAGGGACTCAGCCCCAGCATTTT
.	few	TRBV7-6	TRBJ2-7	CASSLAGGTDPPYEQYF	TGTGCCAGCAGCTTAGCGGGAGGTACGGATCCACCCTACGAGCAGTACTTC
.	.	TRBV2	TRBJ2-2	CASSGANTGELFF	TGTGCCAGCAGCGGAGCCAACACCGGGGAGCTGTTTTTT
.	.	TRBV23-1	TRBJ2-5	CASLQGNQETQYF	TGCGCCAGCTTACAGGGTAACCAAGAGACCCAGTACTTC
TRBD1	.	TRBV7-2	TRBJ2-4	CASSPVGGQGANIQYF	TGTGCCAGCAGCCCGGTCGGCGGACAGGGGGCAAACATTCAGTACTTC
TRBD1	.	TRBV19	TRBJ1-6	CASSMTLLTGGKNSPLHF	TGTGCCAGTAGTATGACCCTATTAACAGGGGGTAAGAATTCACCCCTCCACTTT
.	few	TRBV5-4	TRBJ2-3	CASSGFGQYTDTQYF	TGTGCCAGCAGCGGATTTGGACAGTACACAGATACGCAGTATTTT
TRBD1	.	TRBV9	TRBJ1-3	CASSFDRGRVGNTIYF	TGTGCCAGCAGCTTCGACAGGGGGCGCGTTGGAAACACCATATATTTT
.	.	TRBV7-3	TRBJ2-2	CASSLELGSTGELFF	TGTGCCAGCAGCTTAGAGTTAGGGAGCACCGGGGAGCTGTTTTTT